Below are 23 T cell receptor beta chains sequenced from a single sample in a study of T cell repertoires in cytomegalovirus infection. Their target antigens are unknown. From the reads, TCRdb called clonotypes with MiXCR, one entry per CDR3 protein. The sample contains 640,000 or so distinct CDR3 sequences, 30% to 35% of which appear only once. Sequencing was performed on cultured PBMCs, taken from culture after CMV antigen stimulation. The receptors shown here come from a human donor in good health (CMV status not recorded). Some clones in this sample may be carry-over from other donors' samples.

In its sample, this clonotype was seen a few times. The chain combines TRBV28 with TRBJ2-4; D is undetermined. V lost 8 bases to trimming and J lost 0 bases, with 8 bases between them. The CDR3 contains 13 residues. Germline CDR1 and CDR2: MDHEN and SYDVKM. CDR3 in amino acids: CASQRVAKNIQYF. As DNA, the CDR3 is TGTGCCAGCCAACGAGTAGCCAAAAACATTCAGTACTTC.

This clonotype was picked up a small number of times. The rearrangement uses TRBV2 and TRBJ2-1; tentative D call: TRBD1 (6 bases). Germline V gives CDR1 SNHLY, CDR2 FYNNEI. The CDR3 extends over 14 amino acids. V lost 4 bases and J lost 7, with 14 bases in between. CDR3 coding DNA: TGTGCCAGCAGTGTCCGAGCGCAGGGGAATGAGCAGTTCTTC. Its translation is CASSVRAQGNEQFF. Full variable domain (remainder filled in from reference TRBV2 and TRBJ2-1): EPEVTQTPSHQVTQMGQEVILRCVPISNHLYFYWYRQILGQKVEFLVSFYNNEISEKSEIFDDQFSVERPDGSNFTLKIRSTKLEDSAMYFCASSVRAQGNEQFFGPGTRLTVL.

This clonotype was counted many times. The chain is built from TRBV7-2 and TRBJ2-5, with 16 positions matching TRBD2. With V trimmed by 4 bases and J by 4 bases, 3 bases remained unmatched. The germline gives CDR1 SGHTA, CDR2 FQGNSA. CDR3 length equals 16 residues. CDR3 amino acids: CASSSGLAGGTETQYF. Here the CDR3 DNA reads TGTGCCAGCAGCTCGGGACTAGCGGGAGGGACAGAGACCCAGTACTTC.

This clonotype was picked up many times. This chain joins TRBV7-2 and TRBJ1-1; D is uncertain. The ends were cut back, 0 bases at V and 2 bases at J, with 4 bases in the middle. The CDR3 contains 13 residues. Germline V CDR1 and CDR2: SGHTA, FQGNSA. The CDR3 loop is CASSLAINTEAFF. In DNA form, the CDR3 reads TGTGCCAGCAGCTTAGCGATAAACACTGAAGCTTTCTTT.

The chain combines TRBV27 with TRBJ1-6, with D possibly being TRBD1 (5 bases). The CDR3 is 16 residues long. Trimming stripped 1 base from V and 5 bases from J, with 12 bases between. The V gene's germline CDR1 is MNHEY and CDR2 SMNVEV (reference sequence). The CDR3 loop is CASSLWAPGHNSPLHF. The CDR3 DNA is TGTGCCAGCAGTTTATGGGCGCCGGGGCATAATTCACCCCTCCACTTT.

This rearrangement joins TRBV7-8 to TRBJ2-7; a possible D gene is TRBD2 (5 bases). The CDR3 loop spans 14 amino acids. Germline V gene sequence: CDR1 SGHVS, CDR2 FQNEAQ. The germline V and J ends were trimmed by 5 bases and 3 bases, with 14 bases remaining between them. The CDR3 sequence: CASSPVVGVYEQYF. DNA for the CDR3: TGTGCCAGCAGCCCCGTAGTGGGAGTCTACGAGCAGTACTTC.

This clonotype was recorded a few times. The CDR3 loop reads CASSQDPTAGGPKTQYF. The CDR3, as DNA: TGTGCCAGCAGCCAAGATCCCACAGCGGGGGGGCCGAAGACCCAGTACTTC. The rearrangement links TRBV4-2 to TRBJ2-5, with 10 bases that match TRBD2. This CDR3 has 17 residues. CDR1 and CDR2 (germline): LGHNA, YNFKEQ. V shed 0 bases and J 6 bases; nucleotides not matched to a gene: 10.

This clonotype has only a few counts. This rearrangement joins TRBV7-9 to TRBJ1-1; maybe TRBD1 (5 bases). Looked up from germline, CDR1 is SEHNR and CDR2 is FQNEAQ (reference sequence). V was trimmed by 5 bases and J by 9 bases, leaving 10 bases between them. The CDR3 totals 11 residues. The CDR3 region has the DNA TGTGCCAGCAGCAATGACAGCCAAGCTTTCTTT. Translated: CASSNDSQAFF.

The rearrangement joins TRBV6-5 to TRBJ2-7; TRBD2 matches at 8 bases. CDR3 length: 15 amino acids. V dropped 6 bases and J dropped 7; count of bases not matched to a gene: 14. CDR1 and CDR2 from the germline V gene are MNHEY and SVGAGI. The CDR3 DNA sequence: TGTGCCAGCAGCCGCGGAGAAGCGGGAGTCTGGGAGCAGTACTTC. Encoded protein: CASSRGEAGVWEQYF.

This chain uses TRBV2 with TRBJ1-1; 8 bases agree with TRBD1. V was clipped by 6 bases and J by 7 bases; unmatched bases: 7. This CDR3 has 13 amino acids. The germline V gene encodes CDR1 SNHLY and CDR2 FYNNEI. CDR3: CASRWEQGGEAFF. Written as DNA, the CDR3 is TGTGCCAGCAGATGGGAACAGGGGGGTGAAGCTTTCTTT.

The CDR3 nucleotides read TGTGCCAGCAGCTTAAGGCTATACCAAGAGACCCAGTACTTC. The encoded protein is CASSLRLYQETQYF. The rearrangement uses TRBV7-6 and TRBJ2-5; D is uncertain. Trimming left V 2 bases short and J 0 bases short, with 7 bases between. From germline, CDR1 is SGHVS and CDR2 FNYEAQ. The CDR3 loop spans 14 amino acids.

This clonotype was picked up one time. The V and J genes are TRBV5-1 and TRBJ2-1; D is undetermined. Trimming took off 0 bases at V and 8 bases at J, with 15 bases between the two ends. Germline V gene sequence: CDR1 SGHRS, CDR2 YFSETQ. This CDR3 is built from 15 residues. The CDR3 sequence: CASSLDTNGFDEQFF. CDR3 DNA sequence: TGCGCCAGCAGCTTGGACACGAACGGCTTCGATGAGCAGTTCTTC.

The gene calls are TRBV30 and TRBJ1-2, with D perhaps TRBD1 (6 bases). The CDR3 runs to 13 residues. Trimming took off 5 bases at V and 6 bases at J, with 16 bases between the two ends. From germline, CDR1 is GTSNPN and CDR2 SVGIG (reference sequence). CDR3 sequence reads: CAWGAGEFHGYTF. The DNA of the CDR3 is TGTGCCTGGGGGGCAGGGGAGTTCCATGGCTACACCTTC.

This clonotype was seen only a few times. CDR3 residues: CASSSKVVNSPLHF. The CDR3 DNA is TGTGCCAGCAGTTCAAAGGTTGTAAATTCACCCCTCCACTTT. The rearrangement joins TRBV6-1 to TRBJ1-6; D gene uncertain. Between the trimmed V and J ends, which lost 5 bases and 7 bases, there was a span of 12 bases. There are 14 residues in the CDR3. Germline assignment: CDR1 MNHNS and CDR2 SASEGT.

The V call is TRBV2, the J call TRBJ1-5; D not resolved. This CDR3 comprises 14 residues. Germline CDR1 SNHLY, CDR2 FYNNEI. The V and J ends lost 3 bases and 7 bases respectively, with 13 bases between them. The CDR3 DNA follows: TGTGCCAGCAGTGAGAGGCTTAGCGGGCAGCCCCAGCATTTT. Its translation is CASSERLSGQPQHF.

The CDR3 nucleotides read TGTGCCACCAGCAGGACGAACGCTAATGAGCAGTTCTTC. Protein: CATSRTNANEQFF. The chain uses TRBV15 and TRBJ2-1; D is unclear. Trimming left V 3 bases short and J 7 bases short, with 10 bases between. From germline, CDR1 is LNHNV and CDR2 YYDKDF (reference sequence). This CDR3 is built from 13 residues.

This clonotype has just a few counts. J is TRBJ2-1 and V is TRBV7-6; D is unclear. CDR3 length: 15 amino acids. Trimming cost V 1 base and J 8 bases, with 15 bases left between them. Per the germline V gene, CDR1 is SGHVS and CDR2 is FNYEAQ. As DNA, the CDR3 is TGTGCCAGCAGCTTAGTAAGGGTGATAGGGTATGAGCAGTTCTTC. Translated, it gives CASSLVRVIGYEQFF.

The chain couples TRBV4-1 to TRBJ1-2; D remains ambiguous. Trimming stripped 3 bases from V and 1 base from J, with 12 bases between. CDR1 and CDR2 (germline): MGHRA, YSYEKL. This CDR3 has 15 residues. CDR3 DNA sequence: TGCGCCAGCAGCCATCCACCAGAGGGTAACTATGGCTACACCTTC. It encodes CASSHPPEGNYGYTF.

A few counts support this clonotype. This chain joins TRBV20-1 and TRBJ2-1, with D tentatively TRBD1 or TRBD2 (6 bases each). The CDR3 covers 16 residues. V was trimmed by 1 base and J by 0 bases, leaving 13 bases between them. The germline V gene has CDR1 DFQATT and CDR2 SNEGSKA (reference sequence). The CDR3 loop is CSARVKQGLSYNEQFF. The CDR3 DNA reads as TGCAGTGCTAGAGTGAAACAGGGACTCTCCTACAATGAGCAGTTCTTC.

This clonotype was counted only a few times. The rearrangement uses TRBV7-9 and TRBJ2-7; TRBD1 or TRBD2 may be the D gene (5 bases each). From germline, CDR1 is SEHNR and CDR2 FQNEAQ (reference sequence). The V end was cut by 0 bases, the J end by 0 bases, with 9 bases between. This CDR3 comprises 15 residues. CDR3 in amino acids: CASSLAGTNSYEQYF. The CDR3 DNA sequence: TGTGCCAGCAGCTTAGCAGGGACCAACTCCTACGAGCAGTACTTC.

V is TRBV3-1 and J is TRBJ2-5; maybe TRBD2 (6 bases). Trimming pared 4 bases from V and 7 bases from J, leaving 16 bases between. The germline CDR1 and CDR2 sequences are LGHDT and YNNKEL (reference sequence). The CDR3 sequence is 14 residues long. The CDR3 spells CASSPRGSEGTQYF. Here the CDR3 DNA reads TGTGCCAGCAGCCCACGGGGGTCGGAGGGGACCCAGTACTTC.

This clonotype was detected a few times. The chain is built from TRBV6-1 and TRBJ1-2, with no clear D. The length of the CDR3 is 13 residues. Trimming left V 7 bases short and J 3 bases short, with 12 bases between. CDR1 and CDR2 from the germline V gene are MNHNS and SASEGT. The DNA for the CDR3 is TGTGCCAGCACCCTCGTGGGTGACTATGGCTACACCTTC. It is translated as CASTLVGDYGYTF.

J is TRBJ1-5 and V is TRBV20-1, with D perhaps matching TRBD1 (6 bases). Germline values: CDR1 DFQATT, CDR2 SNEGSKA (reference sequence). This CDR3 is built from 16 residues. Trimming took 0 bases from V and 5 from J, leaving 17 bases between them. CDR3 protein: CSARDPGRGLHQPQHF. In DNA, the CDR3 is TGCAGTGCTAGAGATCCGGGCAGGGGATTACATCAGCCCCAGCATTTT.